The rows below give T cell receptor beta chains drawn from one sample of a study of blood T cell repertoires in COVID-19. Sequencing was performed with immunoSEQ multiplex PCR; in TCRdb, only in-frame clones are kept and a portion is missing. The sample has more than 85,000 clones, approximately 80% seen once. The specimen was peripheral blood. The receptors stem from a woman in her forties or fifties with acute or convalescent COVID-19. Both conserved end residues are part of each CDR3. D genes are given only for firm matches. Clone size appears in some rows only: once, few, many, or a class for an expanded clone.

CATRASYTEAFF	TGTGCCACCAGGGCTAGCTACACTGAAGCTTTCTTT	-	TRBJ1-1	TRBV15	-
CASSETRTEAFF	TGTGCCAGCAGTGAAACTCGCACTGAAGCTTTCTTT	-	TRBJ1-1	TRBV2	-
CASSLDQGSGNTIYF	TGTGCCAGCAGCTTAGATCAGGGATCCGGAAACACCATATATTTT	-	TRBJ1-3	TRBV7-3	-
CASSWRQAGGYTF	TGTGCCAGCAGTTGGAGACAGGCAGGTGGCTACACCTTC	-	TRBJ1-2	TRBV6-5	-
CAWREGWTEAFF	TGTGCCTGGAGGGAGGGCTGGACTGAAGCTTTCTTT	-	TRBJ1-1	TRBV30	-
CASSENTPNTEAFF	TGTGCCAGCAGTGAAAACACCCCGAACACTGAAGCTTTCTTT	-	TRBJ1-1	TRBV2	-
CASSTTANTEAFF	TGTGCCAGCAGTACGACAGCAAACACTGAAGCTTTCTTT	-	TRBJ1-1	TRBV12-3/TRBV12-4	-
CASSRYPSLTGDEQYF	TGTGCCAGCAGCCGCTACCCATCGCTTACAGGGGACGAGCAGTACTTC	few	TRBJ2-7	TRBV4-2	TRBD1
CASSTGQAEHGYTF	TGTGCCAGCAGTACTGGACAGGCAGAACATGGCTACACCTTC	-	TRBJ1-2	TRBV28	TRBD1
CASSSSGANVLTF	TGTGCCAGCTCCTCTTCTGGGGCCAACGTCCTGACTTTC	-	TRBJ2-6	TRBV2	-
CASSPGTGDQPQHF	TGTGCCAGCAGTCCCGGGACAGGGGATCAGCCCCAGCATTTT	-	TRBJ1-5	TRBV27	TRBD1
CASSPQGLNSPLHF	TGTGCCAGCTCACCACAGGGGCTAAATTCACCCCTCCACTTT	-	TRBJ1-6	TRBV18	-
CASSSYDYGYTF	TGTGCCAGCAGCTCCTACGACTATGGCTACACCTTC	-	TRBJ1-2	TRBV28	-
CASSSDSTSGNTIYF	TGTGCCAGCAGTTCGGACAGCACCTCTGGAAACACCATATATTTT	-	TRBJ1-3	TRBV6-6	-
CASSQGTSLAYEQYF	TGTGCCAGCAGCCAAGGGACTAGCCTTGCCTACGAGCAGTACTTC	-	TRBJ2-7	TRBV3-1/TRBV3-2	TRBD2
CASSLDTLGNSPLHF	TGTGCCAGCAGCTTAGATACGCTCGGTAATTCACCCCTCCACTTT	-	TRBJ1-6	TRBV7-8	-
CATSRDRRAFSESGYTF	TGTGCCACCAGCAGAGATCGGAGGGCTTTTAGTGAAAGTGGCTACACCTTC	-	TRBJ1-2	TRBV15	-
CATRDRGRADTQYF	TGTGCCACAAGGGACAGGGGTAGGGCAGATACGCAGTATTTT	once	TRBJ2-3	TRBV19	TRBD1
CASSLRQGAGEQYF	TGTGCCAGCTCACTGCGACAGGGGGCGGGAGAGCAGTACTTC	-	TRBJ2-7	TRBV18	TRBD1
CASSADDRAPKTEAFF	TGTGCCAGCAGCGCTGACGACAGGGCCCCAAAGACTGAAGCTTTCTTT	once	TRBJ1-1	TRBV9	TRBD1
CASSTQGNEQFF	TGTGCCAGCAGCACCCAGGGCAATGAGCAGTTCTTC	-	TRBJ2-1	TRBV11-2	-
CASSLWTGKSQETQYF	TGTGCCAGCAGCCTTTGGACAGGGAAAAGTCAAGAGACCCAGTACTTC	-	TRBJ2-5	TRBV14	TRBD1
CASSLTGALSGNTIYF	TGTGCCAGCAGCCTGACAGGGGCCCTCTCTGGAAACACCATATATTTT	-	TRBJ1-3	TRBV3-1/TRBV3-2	TRBD1
CASSSTGGPTYEQYF	TGTGCCAGCAGTTCGACGGGGGGTCCGACCTACGAGCAGTACTTC	-	TRBJ2-7	TRBV3-1/TRBV3-2	TRBD2
CASSEINRGTDTQYF	TGTGCCAGCAGTGAGATTAACAGGGGGACAGATACGCAGTATTTT	-	TRBJ2-3	TRBV6-1	TRBD1
CASSRQAGGGETQYF	TGTGCCAGCAGCCGTCAAGCAGGGGGCGGAGAGACCCAGTACTTC	-	TRBJ2-5	TRBV11-2	TRBD1
CAWTGGGTWGGYTF	TGTGCCTGGACCGGCGGCGGGACGTGGGGTGGCTACACCTTC	-	TRBJ1-2	TRBV30	-
CASSPSTGGSNQPQHF	TGTGCCAGCTCACCCTCGACAGGGGGGAGCAATCAGCCCCAGCATTTT	once	TRBJ1-5	TRBV18	TRBD1
CATSDRRGGYTF	TGTGCCACCAGTGATAGACGAGGCGGCTACACCTTC	-	TRBJ1-2	TRBV24-1	-
CASSKQGRGLLLYGYTF	TGTGCCAGCAGCAAACAAGGGAGGGGACTACTCCTCTATGGCTACACCTTC	-	TRBJ1-2	TRBV21-1	-
CAWSPPGGPQETQYF	TGTGCCTGGAGTCCGCCCGGGGGGCCCCAAGAGACCCAGTACTTC	-	TRBJ2-5	TRBV30	-
CASSYGGRSSYEQYF	TGTGCCAGCTCCTACGGGGGTCGAAGCTCCTACGAGCAGTACTTC	-	TRBJ2-7	TRBV6-5	-
CASSIGEYGKNEQFF	TGTGCCAGTAGTATCGGGGAATATGGGAAAAATGAGCAGTTCTTC	-	TRBJ2-1	TRBV19	-